The sequence of this T cell receptor (beta chain) was determined in a study of blood T cell repertoires in COVID-19. Study overall: Researchers got acute and convalescent COVID-19 samples from the United States, Italy and Spain.

This CDR3 has 15 residues. Germline lookup yields CDR1 SGHKS and CDR2 YYEKEE (reference sequence). The ends were cut back, 6 bases at V and 6 bases at J, with 19 bases in the middle. The method was immunoSEQ multiplex PCR; TCRdb's version includes in-frame clones alone and lacks a portion of them. Of around 380,000 clones in the sample, 81% are singletons; the top ten hold over 0.95%. This rearrangement joins TRBV5-5 to TRBJ2-1; D ambiguous. The source of this sequence is a human donor with acute or convalescent COVID-19. The donor label of this sample is uncertain. Sequencing was done on a sample of peripheral blood. CDR3 nucleotide sequence: TGTGCCAGCACCGGAGAAGCTCTGGCTGTCAATGAGCAGTTCTTC. Translated, it gives CASTGEALAVNEQFF.